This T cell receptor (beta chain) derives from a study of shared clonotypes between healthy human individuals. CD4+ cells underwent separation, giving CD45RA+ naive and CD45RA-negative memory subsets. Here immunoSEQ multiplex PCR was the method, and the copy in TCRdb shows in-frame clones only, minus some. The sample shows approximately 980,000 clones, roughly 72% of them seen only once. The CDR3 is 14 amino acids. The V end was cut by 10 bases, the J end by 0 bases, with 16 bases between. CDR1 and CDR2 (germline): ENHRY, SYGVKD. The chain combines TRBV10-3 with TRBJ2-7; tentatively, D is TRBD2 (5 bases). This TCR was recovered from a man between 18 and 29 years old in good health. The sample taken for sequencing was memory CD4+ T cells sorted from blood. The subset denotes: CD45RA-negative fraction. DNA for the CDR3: TGTGCCAGCAACTCGGGAATTAGCTCCTACGAGCAGTACTTC. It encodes CASNSGISSYEQYF.